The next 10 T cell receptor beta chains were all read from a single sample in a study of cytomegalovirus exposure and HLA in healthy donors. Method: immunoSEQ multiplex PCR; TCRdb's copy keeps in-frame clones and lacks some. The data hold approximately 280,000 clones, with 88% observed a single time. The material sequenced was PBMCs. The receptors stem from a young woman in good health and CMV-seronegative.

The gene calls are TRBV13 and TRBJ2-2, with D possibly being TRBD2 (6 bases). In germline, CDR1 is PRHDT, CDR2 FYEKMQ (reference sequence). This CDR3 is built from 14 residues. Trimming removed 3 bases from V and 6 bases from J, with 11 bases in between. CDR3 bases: TGTGCCAGCAGCTTCGGGGGAGCCGCCGGGGAGCTGTTTTTT. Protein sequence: CASSFGGAAGELFF.

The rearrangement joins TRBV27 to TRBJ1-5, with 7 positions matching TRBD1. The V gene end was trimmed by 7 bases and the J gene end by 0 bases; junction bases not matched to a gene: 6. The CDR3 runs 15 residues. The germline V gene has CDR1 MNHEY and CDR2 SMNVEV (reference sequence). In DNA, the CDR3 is TGTGCCAGCAAAAAAGACAGGGCTAGCAATCAGCCCCAGCATTTT. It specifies CASKKDRASNQPQHF.

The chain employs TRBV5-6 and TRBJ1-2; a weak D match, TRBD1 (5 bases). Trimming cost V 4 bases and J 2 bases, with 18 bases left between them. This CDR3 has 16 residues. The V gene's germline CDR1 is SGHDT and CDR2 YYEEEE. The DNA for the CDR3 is TGTGCCAGCAGCCCCCCGGGGGGGAGGGCCAACTATGGCTACACCTTC. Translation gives CASSPPGGRANYGYTF.

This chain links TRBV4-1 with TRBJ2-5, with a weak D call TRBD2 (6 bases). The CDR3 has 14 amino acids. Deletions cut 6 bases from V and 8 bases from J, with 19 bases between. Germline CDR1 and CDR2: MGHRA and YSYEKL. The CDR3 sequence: CASRARGTGTTQYF. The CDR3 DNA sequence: TGCGCCAGCAGAGCTCGAGGGACTGGAACTACCCAGTACTTC.

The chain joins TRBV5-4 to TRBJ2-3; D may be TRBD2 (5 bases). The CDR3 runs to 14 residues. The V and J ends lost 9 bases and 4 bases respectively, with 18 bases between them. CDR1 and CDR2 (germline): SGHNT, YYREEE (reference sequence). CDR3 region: CATTSPEVADTQYF. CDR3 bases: TGTGCCACAACAAGCCCGGAGGTCGCAGATACGCAGTATTTT. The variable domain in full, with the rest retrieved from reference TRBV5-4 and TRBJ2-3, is ETGVTQSPTHLIKTRGQQVTLRCSSQSGHNTVSWYQQALGQGPQFIFQYYREEENGRGNFPPRFSGLQFPNYSSELNVNALELDDSALYLCATTSPEVADTQYFGPGTRLTVL.

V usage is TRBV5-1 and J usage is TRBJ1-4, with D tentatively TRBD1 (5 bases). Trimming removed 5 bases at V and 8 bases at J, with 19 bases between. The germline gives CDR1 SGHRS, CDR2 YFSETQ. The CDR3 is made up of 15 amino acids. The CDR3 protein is CASRAKWGVGEKLFF. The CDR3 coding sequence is TGCGCCAGCAGAGCCAAATGGGGGGTAGGGGAAAAACTGTTTTTT.

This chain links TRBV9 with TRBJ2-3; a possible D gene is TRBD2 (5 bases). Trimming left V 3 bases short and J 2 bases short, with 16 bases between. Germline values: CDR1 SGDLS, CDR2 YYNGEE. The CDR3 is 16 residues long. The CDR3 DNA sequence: TGTGCCAGCAGCGAGCCCGGAGGCTCCTACACAGATACGCAGTATTTT. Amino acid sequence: CASSEPGGSYTDTQYF.

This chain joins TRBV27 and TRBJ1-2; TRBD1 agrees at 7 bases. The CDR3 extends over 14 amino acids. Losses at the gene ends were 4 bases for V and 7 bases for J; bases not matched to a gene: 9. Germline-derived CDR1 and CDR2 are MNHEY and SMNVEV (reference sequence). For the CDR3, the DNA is TGTGCCAGCAGTTCCCTGGACAGGCTGGGTGGCTACACCTTC. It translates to CASSSLDRLGGYTF.

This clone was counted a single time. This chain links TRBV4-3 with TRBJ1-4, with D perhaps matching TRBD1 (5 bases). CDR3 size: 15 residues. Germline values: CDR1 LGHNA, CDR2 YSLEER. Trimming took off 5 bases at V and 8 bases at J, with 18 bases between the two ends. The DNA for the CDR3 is TGCGCCAGCAGCACTAGCGGGGGGGGTGACGAAAAACTGTTTTTT. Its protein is CASSTSGGGDEKLFF.

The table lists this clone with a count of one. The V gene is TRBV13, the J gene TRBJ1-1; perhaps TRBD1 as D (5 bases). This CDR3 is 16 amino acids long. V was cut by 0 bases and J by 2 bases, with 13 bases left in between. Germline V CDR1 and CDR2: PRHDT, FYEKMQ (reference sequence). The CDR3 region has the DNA TGTGCCAGCAGCTTAGGACCTAAGACAGAAAACACTGAAGCTTTCTTT. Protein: CASSLGPKTENTEAFF.